These T cell receptor beta chains were read from a single sample in a study of T cells after yellow fever vaccination. MiXCR, applied by TCRdb to the 5' RACE reads, yields one record per CDR3 protein. The sample lists some 300,000 distinct CDR3 sequences; roughly 8.7% were seen once. The sequencing here drew on CD4+ T cells sorted from PBMCs, taken 5 days after the yellow fever booster vaccination. The receptor source for this set is a man aged 18 to 30 who received the YFV17D yellow fever vaccine. CDR3s include the opening cysteine and the closing phenylalanine or tryptophan. The order of the fields is D gene, V gene, clone size, J gene, CDR3 protein, CDR3 DNA. The D gene is left open where the match is weak. Size values are once, few and many counts, or a class for expanded clones, and some rows have none.

>NA|TRBV24-1|NA|TRBJ1-1
CATSDHTEAFF
TGTGCCACCAGTGATCACACTGAAGCTTTCTTT
>TRBD1|TRBV5-1|NA|TRBJ2-1
CASARVLDRAYNEQFF
TGCGCCAGCGCCAGAGTTTTGGACAGGGCCTACAATGAGCAGTTCTTC
>NA|TRBV21-1|NA|TRBJ1-2
CASPQGGNYGYTF
TGTGCCAGCCCGCAGGGAGGTAACTATGGCTACACCTTC
>NA|TRBV9|many|TRBJ2-5
CASSDAGRQAQYF
TGTGCCAGCAGCGACGCGGGGCGGCAGGCCCAGTACTTC
>TRBD2|TRBV10-2|NA|TRBJ2-2
CASSAREGVGPYPNTGELFF
TGCGCCAGCAGTGCCAGGGAGGGAGTAGGGCCCTACCCGAACACCGGGGAGCTGTTTTTT
>NA|TRBV10-3|few|TRBJ1-6
CAISEGGRSRPLHF
TGTGCCATCAGTGAGGGGGGCAGGAGTAGACCCCTCCACTTT
>TRBD1|TRBV5-1|many|TRBJ1-1
CASLGTGSKGTEAFF
TGCGCCAGCCTAGGGACAGGGAGCAAGGGCACTGAAGCTTTCTTT
>NA|TRBV5-1|few|TRBJ1-1
CASSLQPTNTEAFF
TGCGCCAGCAGCTTACAACCCACGAACACTGAAGCTTTCTTT
>TRBD1|TRBV12-3/TRBV12-4|NA|TRBJ2-1
CASSLQAGGVYNEQFF
TGTGCCAGCAGTTTGCAGGCAGGGGGTGTCTACAATGAGCAGTTCTTC
>NA|TRBV11-1|many|TRBJ2-1
CASSLAGSGQFF
TGTGCCAGCAGCTTAGCAGGGTCTGGGCAGTTCTTC
>TRBD1|TRBV29-1|few|TRBJ1-2
CSAPGRGPGYTF
TGCAGCGCCCCAGGCAGGGGGCCTGGCTACACCTTC
>NA|TRBV7-9|NA|TRBJ2-1
CAGATEGQGRIF
TGTGCCGGCGCCACAGAGGGGCAGGGCAGGATCTTC
>NA|TRBV6-6|many|TRBJ2-2
CASSQAIGGELFF
TGTGCCAGCAGCCAGGCAATTGGCGGGGAGCTGTTTTTT
>NA|TRBV18|few|TRBJ1-2
CASSRNRGEGYTF
TGTGCCAGCTCACGGAACCGAGGGGAAGGCTACACCTTC
>TRBD1|TRBV6-2/TRBV6-3|NA|TRBJ1-5
CASRTTGGSQPQHF
TGTGCCAGCCGAACTACAGGGGGTAGCCAGCCCCAGCATTTT
>TRBD1|TRBV7-2|many|TRBJ1-2
CASSITGTGSSGYTF
TGTGCCAGCAGCATAACCGGGACAGGGTCAAGTGGCTACACCTTC
>TRBD1|TRBV12-3/TRBV12-4|few|TRBJ2-7
CASSLSQGAYEQYF
TGTGCCAGCAGTTTATCACAGGGGGCCTACGAGCAGTACTTC
>NA|TRBV21-1|few|TRBJ1-6
CASRPPGGTSPLHF
TGTGCCAGCAGGCCCCCGGGCGGGACTTCACCCCTCCACTTT
>TRBD1|TRBV6-2/TRBV6-3|few|TRBJ2-7
CGSGRDSYEQYF
TGTGGCAGCGGTCGGGACAGCTACGAGCAGTACTTC
>TRBD2|TRBV7-2|NA|TRBJ2-5
CASSLARLAGVVTQYF
TGTGCCAGCAGCTTAGCGCGACTAGCGGGGGTCGTGACCCAGTACTTC
>NA|TRBV9|NA|TRBJ2-3
CASSVEVWPDTQYF
TGTGCCAGCAGCGTAGAGGTCTGGCCAGATACGCAGTATTTT
>NA|TRBV27|many|TRBJ1-4
CASSFGGVGTGKLFF
TGTGCCAGCAGTTTTGGAGGCGTGGGGACGGGAAAACTGTTTTTT
>TRBD1|TRBV4-1|few|TRBJ2-2
CASSPGTGALITGELFF
TGCGCCAGCAGCCCCGGGACAGGGGCCCTCATCACCGGGGAGCTGTTTTTT
>NA|TRBV2|few|TRBJ2-5
CASSWDSVGTQYF
TGTGCCAGCAGTTGGGACTCCGTCGGGACCCAGTACTTC
>NA|TRBV12-3/TRBV12-4|few|TRBJ1-2
CASRSGLGYTF
TGTGCCAGCAGATCGGGGCTAGGCTACACCTTC
>NA|TRBV29-1|many|TRBJ2-3
CSARRQDTDTQYF
TGCAGCGCCCGAAGACAGGACACAGATACGCAGTATTTT
>NA|TRBV7-2|many|TRBJ2-7
CASSLGGASYEQYF
TGTGCCAGCAGCTTAGGGGGGGCCTCCTACGAGCAGTACTTC
>NA|TRBV5-1|NA|TRBJ2-3
CASTVNTDTQYF
TGCGCCAGCACCGTTAATACAGATACGCAGTATTTT
>NA|TRBV9|NA|TRBJ2-3
CASSVEASEDTQYF
TGTGCCAGCAGCGTAGAGGCTAGCGAGGATACGCAGTATTTT
>NA|TRBV30|NA|TRBJ1-2
CAWSVASNYGYTF
TGTGCCTGGAGTGTTGCCTCGAACTATGGCTACACCTTC
>TRBD1|TRBV19|NA|TRBJ1-2
CASTRQGERDHYGYTF
TGTGCCAGTACACGACAGGGGGAACGGGACCACTATGGCTACACCTTC
>NA|TRBV30|NA|TRBJ1-5
CAWSGVGQPFNQPQHF
TGTGCCTGGAGTGGGGTTGGACAGCCGTTCAATCAGCCCCAGCATTTT
>NA|TRBV20-1|few|TRBJ1-2
CSARRVAYGYTF
TGCAGTGCTAGGCGGGTTGCCTATGGCTACACCTTC
>NA|TRBV18|NA|TRBJ1-1
CASSPMDMNTEAFF
TGTGCCAGCTCACCAATGGATATGAACACTGAAGCTTTCTTT
>TRBD2|TRBV5-1|few|TRBJ2-2
CASSQPPAGGQLYTGELFF
TGCGCCAGCAGCCAACCCCCCGCGGGGGGCCAGCTTTACACCGGGGAGCTGTTTTTT
>NA|TRBV5-1|NA|TRBJ1-5
CASSLDVGANQPQHF
TGCGCCAGCAGCTTGGACGTGGGGGCGAATCAGCCCCAGCATTTT
>TRBD2|TRBV4-3|NA|TRBJ2-5
CASSQRTGAGGIQETQYF
TGCGCCAGCAGCCAAAGGACGGGAGCGGGGGGAATACAAGAGACCCAGTACTTC
>NA|TRBV5-1|NA|TRBJ2-5
CASGPGLRRGETQYF
TGCGCCAGCGGACCGGGACTTCGAAGAGGGGAGACCCAGTACTTC
>NA|TRBV14|NA|TRBJ2-5
CASSPASGLGETQYF
TGTGCCAGCAGTCCGGCGAGTGGTTTAGGAGAGACCCAGTACTTC
>NA|TRBV11-3|few|TRBJ2-3
CASSLGVGHSGDTQYF
TGTGCCAGCAGCTTAGGGGTCGGGCATTCCGGAGATACGCAGTATTTT
>TRBD2|TRBV15|few|TRBJ2-5
CATSNSGGRGIPETQYF
TGTGCCACCAGCAATAGCGGGGGACGCGGGATTCCGGAGACCCAGTACTTC
>NA|TRBV7-3|few|TRBJ2-2
CASSLIGAVRPGELFF
TGTGCCAGCAGCTTAATTGGGGCAGTACGGCCCGGGGAGCTGTTTTTT
>NA|TRBV7-6|many|TRBJ2-7
CASSLQTASYEQYF
TGTGCCAGCAGCTTACAGACAGCCTCCTACGAGCAGTACTTC
>NA|TRBV2|many|TRBJ2-3
CASMRSDTQYF
TGTGCCAGCATGCGCTCAGATACGCAGTATTTT
>TRBD2|TRBV6-2/TRBV6-3|few|TRBJ2-3
CASSYPLAGGSTDTQYF
TGTGCCAGCAGTTACCCCCTAGCGGGGGGGAGCACAGATACGCAGTATTTT
>NA|TRBV29-1|few|TRBJ1-1
CSVGEGTTNTEAFF
TGCAGCGTTGGTGAGGGCACAACGAACACTGAAGCTTTCTTT
>NA|TRBV5-1|NA|TRBJ2-3
CASTSPGGSTDTQYF
TGCGCCAGCACAAGCCCAGGGGGGAGCACAGATACGCAGTATTTT
>TRBD2|TRBV4-3|few|TRBJ2-1
CASSRQTSGLYNEQFF
TGCGCCAGCAGCCGACAAACTAGCGGCCTATACAATGAGCAGTTCTTC
>TRBD2|TRBV7-2|NA|TRBJ2-1
CASSFFSGSSYNEQFF
TGTGCCAGCAGCTTCTTTAGCGGGAGCTCCTACAATGAGCAGTTCTTC
>NA|TRBV6-5|few|TRBJ2-7
CASSPGSANSYEQYF
TGTGCCAGCAGCCCGGGGAGCGCGAACTCCTACGAGCAGTACTTC
>NA|TRBV5-1|few|TRBJ1-6
CASSLRGDPGSPLHF
TGCGCCAGCAGCTTGCGAGGGGATCCCGGGTCACCCCTCCACTTT
>TRBD1|TRBV5-1|NA|TRBJ1-1
CASSLGQGRTEAFF
TGCGCCAGCAGCTTGGGACAGGGGAGGACTGAAGCTTTCTTT
>TRBD1|TRBV4-2|few|TRBJ2-1
CASSQDRDRGNEQFF
TGTGCCAGCAGCCAAGATCGGGACAGGGGCAATGAGCAGTTCTTC
>TRBD2|TRBV9|NA|TRBJ2-3
CASSAPRGGLIDTQYF
TGTGCCAGCAGCGCCCCCCGGGGGGGACTAATAGATACGCAGTATTTT
>TRBD1|TRBV29-1|NA|TRBJ1-6
CSVRGGTGGADSPLHF
TGCAGCGTCCGAGGGGGGACAGGGGGCGCGGATTCACCCCTCCACTTT